Presented here are 18 T cell receptor beta chains from one specimen sequenced in a study of Graves' ophthalmopathy and Graves' hyperthyroidism. Transcripts of RNA were the source for amplifying TCR beta CDR3 regions. Second-round multiplex PCR came after first-round RT-PCR with HTBI primers. TCRdb used MiXCR to reprocess the multiplex PCR reads, holding one entry per CDR3 protein. The sample comprises more than 550,000 distinct CDR3 sequences, more than 40% of which are singletons, and roughly 3.5% rests with the top ten. Specimen: peripheral blood. The receptors derive from an adult man with Graves' ophthalmopathy.

This clonotype came up a few times. V and J are TRBV10-3 and TRBJ2-7; TRBD1 matches at 12 bases. The CDR3 length is 16 residues. From germline, CDR1 is ENHRY and CDR2 SYGVKD. The trim removed 1 base at V and 3 bases at J, leaving 4 bases unmatched. CDR3: CAISEWGQGAVYEQYF. The CDR3 DNA follows: TGTGCCATCAGTGAGTGGGGACAGGGGGCTGTCTACGAGCAGTACTTC.

Worth noting for this clonotype: The germline gene is not matched at one end of the junction; a read error may be the cause. The chain combines TRBV10-3 with TRBJ2-7; a possible D gene is TRBD1 (5 bases). CDR1 and CDR2 from the germline V gene are ENHRY and SYGVKD. The CDR3 length is 16 residues. The CDR3 sequence is CASSYPMTASTYEQYF. CDR3 bases: TGTGCCAGCAGTTACCCTATGACAGCCTCCACCTACGAGCAGTACTTC.

This clonotype was detected only a few times. DNA of the CDR3: TGTGCCAGCAGCCAAGGTGGGCAGGGCAACACCGGGGAGCTGTTTTTT. Protein: CASSQGGQGNTGELFF. The chain employs TRBV9 and TRBJ2-2, with D possibly being TRBD1 (5 bases). CDR1 and CDR2 (germline): SGDLS, YYNGEE. The CDR3 spans 16 residues. Trimming removed 4 bases at V and 2 bases at J, with 15 bases between.

This clonotype was observed a single time. The chain carries TRBV7-9 and TRBJ2-5; TRBD1 agrees at 8 bases. The length of the CDR3 is 15 residues. Losses at the gene ends were 0 bases for V and 5 bases for J; bases not matched to a gene: 5. Germline CDR1 reads SEHNR; CDR2 reads FQNEAQ (reference sequence). CDR3 DNA: TGTGCCAGCAGCTTAGCCCAGGGGGCTGTTGAGACCCAGTACTTC. It codes for CASSLAQGAVETQYF. The variable domain in full, completed from reference TRBV7-9 and TRBJ2-5, reads DTGVSQNPRHKITKRGQNVTFRCDPISEHNRLYWYRQTLGQGPEFLTYFQNEAQLEKSRLLSDRFSAERPKGSFSTLEIQRTEQGDSAMYLCASSLAQGAVETQYFGPGTRLLVL.

The rearrangement joins TRBV20-1 to TRBJ2-7, with TRBD2 matching 12 bases. The J call may be in error: the DNA end matches TRBJ2-1 better. The CDR3 consists of 15 residues. Germline values: CDR1 DFQATT, CDR2 SNEGSKA (reference sequence). CDR3 in amino acids: CSARELAGGSNEQFF. The CDR3 DNA follows: TGCAGTGCTAGAGAGCTAGCGGGAGGGAGCAATGAGCAGTTCTTC.

Many counts were recorded for this clonotype. V is TRBV7-2 and J is TRBJ2-7; 7 bases align to TRBD2. J gave up 0 bases and V 5 bases, and 4 bases lay outside the gene matches. The CDR3 sequence is 14 residues long. CDR1 and CDR2 from the germline V gene are SGHTA and FQGNSA. The CDR3 loop is CASSTQRGSYEQYF. The CDR3 coding sequence is TGTGCCAGCAGCACCCAGCGGGGCTCCTACGAGCAGTACTTC.

The chain joins TRBV2 to TRBJ2-1, with D perhaps TRBD2 (5 bases). The CDR3 has 15 amino acids. V gave up 7 bases and J gave up 0 bases, with 13 bases separating them. The germline V gene has CDR1 SNHLY and CDR2 FYNNEI. CDR3 sequence: CASTFLTSSYNEQFF. CDR3 coding DNA: TGTGCCAGCACTTTTCTCACTAGCTCCTACAATGAGCAGTTCTTC.

The table lists this clonotype with a few counts. The rearrangement links TRBV7-2 to TRBJ2-5, with TRBD2 matching over 14 bases. The germline V gene encodes CDR1 SGHTA and CDR2 FQGNSA. CDR3 size: 17 residues. J was trimmed by 0 bases and V by 3 bases; bases with no gene match: 3. CDR3 loop: CASSLGLAGAYQETQYF. The CDR3 nucleotides read TGTGCCAGCAGCTTGGGACTAGCGGGGGCGTACCAAGAGACCCAGTACTTC.

The rearrangement uses TRBV6-4 and TRBJ1-6, with TRBD1 identical over 9 bases. Germline trimming cut 2 bases from V and 7 bases from J; bases unmatched to any gene: 12. Looked up from germline, CDR1 is MRHNA and CDR2 is SNTAGT. The CDR3 has 18 amino acids. CDR3 protein: CASSDGVGTGIRNSPLHF. The DNA of the CDR3 is TGTGCCAGCAGTGACGGGGTTGGGACAGGGATCCGGAATTCACCCCTCCACTTT.

This sequence joins TRBV27 and TRBJ2-5, with 11 bases aligning to TRBD2. CDR1 and CDR2 from the germline V gene are MNHEY and SMNVEV (reference sequence). V lost 3 bases to trimming and J lost 1 base; unmatched junction nucleotides: 4. The CDR3 has 16 amino acids. The chain's CDR3 is CASSFSGTSGQETQYF. DNA for the CDR3: TGTGCCAGCAGTTTCTCCGGGACTAGCGGCCAAGAGACCCAGTACTTC.

This clonotype was recorded at least ten times. The chain employs TRBV7-9 and TRBJ1-4; a weak D match, TRBD1 (5 bases). CDR3 length equals 14 residues. Trimming removed 5 bases at V and 2 bases at J, with 9 bases between. Germline V lookup: CDR1 SEHNR, CDR2 FQNEAQ (reference sequence). The CDR3 DNA sequence: TGTGCCAGCAGCCAGGGTGGGACTAATGAAAAACTGTTTTTT. It codes for CASSQGGTNEKLFF.

The V call is TRBV7-2, the J call TRBJ1-2; TRBD1 matches 7 bases. This CDR3 comprises 16 residues. CDR1 is SGHTA and CDR2 is FQGNSA in the germline V gene. J lost 4 bases, V lost 2 bases, and 10 bases had no gene match. DNA of the CDR3: TGTGCCAGCAGCTTATTCCAGAGGGGGCAAGGCTATGGCTACACCTTC. Encoded protein: CASSLFQRGQGYGYTF.

The table lists this clonotype with a few counts. V is TRBV9 and J is TRBJ1-1; D ambiguous. The V end lost 0 bases, the J end lost 5 bases, and 20 bases lay between the germline ends. There are 17 residues in the CDR3. The germline gives CDR1 SGDLS, CDR2 YYNGEE. CDR3 in amino acids: CASSVDITPFTSTEAFF. The CDR3 DNA sequence: TGTGCCAGCAGCGTAGACATAACCCCGTTTACGAGTACTGAAGCTTTCTTT.

In its sample, this clonotype was seen once. The CDR3 loop is CAIHPGLAGGAYTF. The CDR3 DNA follows: TGTGCCATCCATCCGGGACTAGCGGGAGGGGCCTACACCTTC. The chain recombines TRBV10-3 with TRBJ1-2; maybe TRBD1 (5 bases). Germline CDR1 reads ENHRY; CDR2 reads SYGVKD. With 8 bases removed from V and 10 bases from J, the gap between germline ends came to 23 bases. The CDR3 contains 14 residues.

The CDR3 is CASSLDTGTGYEPNYGYTF. The CDR3 DNA follows: TGTGCCAGCAGCTTGGATACGGGGACAGGGTACGAGCCTAACTATGGCTACACCTTC. V gene TRBV7-9 combines with J gene TRBJ1-2; 9 bases align to TRBD1. V shed 3 bases and J 0 bases; nucleotides not matched to a gene: 14. The CDR3 sequence is 19 residues long. Germline V lookup: CDR1 SEHNR, CDR2 FQNEAQ (reference sequence).

The chain combines TRBV29-1 with TRBJ2-1, with unresolved D. The germline V and J ends were trimmed by 5 bases and 2 bases, with 16 bases remaining between them. CDR3 size: 15 residues. CDR1 is SQVTM, CDR2 ANQGSEA, per germline. This CDR3 is CSVHHSTTPYNEQFF. DNA for the CDR3: TGCAGCGTTCACCATTCTACTACCCCCTACAATGAGCAGTTCTTC.

Comments on this clonotype: A much larger clonotype is one base distant, so this may be a read error. The chain combines TRBV11-2 with TRBJ2-7, with 7 bases matching TRBD2. The CDR3 has 15 residues. Germline values: CDR1 SGHAT, CDR2 FQNNGV. DNA for the CDR3: TGTGCCAACAGCTTAGATGGGTGGACTAGAAACGAGCAGTACTTC. The encoded protein is CANSLDGWTRNEQYF.

This sequence joins TRBV4-3 and TRBJ2-7, with a possible D match to TRBD1 (6 bases). Trimming shortened V by 0 bases and J by 3 bases, and 15 bases separated the two germline ends. The CDR3 loop spans 16 amino acids. In germline, CDR1 is LGHNA, CDR2 YSLEER. The CDR3 loop is CASSQDVGRGGYEQYF. For the CDR3, the DNA is TGCGCCAGCAGCCAAGATGTAGGCAGGGGTGGCTACGAGCAGTACTTC.